One and the same sample provided the 28 T cell receptor beta chains below, sequenced in a study of blood T cell repertoires in COVID-19. Method: immunoSEQ multiplex PCR; TCRdb's copy keeps in-frame clones and lacks some. The data hold approximately 210,000 clones, with roughly 82% observed a single time. The sequenced sample was PBMCs or T cells enriched from blood (not recorded which). The receptors originated from a man in his forties who had recovered from COVID-19.

The chain carries TRBV5-1 and TRBJ2-3; no clear D gene. V lost 7 bases and J lost 4, with 7 bases in between. The germline V gene has CDR1 SGHRS and CDR2 YFSETQ. The CDR3 loop spans 11 amino acids. CDR3 bases: TGCGCCAGCGCGAGGTCAGATACGCAGTATTTT. It is translated as CASARSDTQYF.

The gene calls are TRBV30 and TRBJ2-1; D not resolved. The length of the CDR3 is 16 residues. Germline V gene lookup returns CDR1 GTSNPN and CDR2 SVGIG (reference sequence). The DNA of the CDR3 is TGTGCTACTACCCCCTTCGAGGAAAGCTCCTACAATGAGCAGTTCTTC. It translates to CATTPFEESSYNEQFF.

The rearrangement uses TRBV28 and TRBJ2-5; D perhaps matches TRBD2 (6 bases). CDR3 length: 14 amino acids. V shed 1 base and J shed 4 bases, with 10 bases lying between them. Germline-derived CDR1 and CDR2 are MDHEN and SYDVKM. The CDR3 loop is CASSLSGRPETQYF. CDR3 nucleotides: TGTGCCAGCAGTTTATCTGGGAGGCCAGAGACCCAGTACTTC.

This chain uses TRBV10-3 with TRBJ1-4; no definite D call. The CDR3 runs 14 residues. Between the trimmed V and J ends, which lost 3 bases and 3 bases, there was a span of 8 bases. CDR1 and CDR2 (germline): ENHRY, SYGVKD. CDR3 sequence reads: CAISDSRPNEKLFF. DNA of the CDR3: TGTGCCATCAGTGACTCCAGGCCTAATGAAAAACTGTTTTTT.

This chain links TRBV11-2 with TRBJ2-5; 8 bases agree with TRBD1. Germline V gives CDR1 SGHAT, CDR2 FQNNGV. J lost 4 bases, V lost 5 bases, and 6 bases had no gene match. There are 14 residues in the CDR3. CDR3 sequence reads: CASSQDRVAETQYF. The CDR3 DNA sequence: TGTGCCAGCAGCCAGGACAGGGTGGCAGAGACCCAGTACTTC. Full variable domain (missing parts from reference TRBV11-2 and TRBJ2-5): EAGVAQSPRYKIIEKRQSVAFWCNPISGHATLYWYQQILGQGPKLLIQFQNNGVVDDSQLPKDRFSAERLKGVDSTLKIQPAKLEDSAVYLCASSQDRVAETQYFGPGTRLLVL.

The chain carries TRBV6-5 and TRBJ2-1; D gene uncertain. CDR3 length equals 13 residues. Germline CDR1 reads MNHEY; CDR2 reads SVGAGI. Trimming left V 2 bases short and J 8 bases short, with 10 bases between. The CDR3 protein is CASSYAGLHEQFF. CDR3 DNA: TGTGCCAGCAGTTACGCTGGCTTACATGAGCAGTTCTTC.

CDR3 loop: CASSPGQGGSYNSPLHF. The CDR3 nucleotides are TGCGCCAGCAGCCCTGGACAGGGGGGGTCCTATAATTCACCCCTCCACTTT. V usage is TRBV4-1 and J usage is TRBJ1-6; 10 nucleotides line up with TRBD1. V lost 4 bases, J lost 1 base, and 4 bases stayed unmatched. This CDR3 comprises 17 residues. CDR1 MGHRA and CDR2 YSYEKL come from the germline V gene.

The chain is built from TRBV9 and TRBJ1-4; D not certain. Germline CDR1 is SGDLS and CDR2 is YYNGEE. V dropped 0 bases and J dropped 6 bases, with 12 bases sitting between them. The CDR3 spans 15 residues. Here the CDR3 DNA reads TGTGCCAGCAGCGTAGAGAGAGAGGGTCATGAAAAACTGTTTTTT. Its protein is CASSVEREGHEKLFF.

The genes are TRBV5-4 and TRBJ2-7, with a possible D match to TRBD1 (6 bases). Germline lookup yields CDR1 SGHNT and CDR2 YYREEE (reference sequence). V was clipped by 4 bases and J by 3 bases, with 11 bases between them. The CDR3 has 13 amino acids. Here the CDR3 reads CASSKDSRYEQYF. As DNA, the CDR3 is TGTGCCAGCAGCAAGGACAGTCGCTACGAGCAGTACTTC.

The chain links TRBV13 to TRBJ2-1, with D possibly TRBD2 on 5 matching bases. Per germline, CDR1 PRHDT and CDR2 FYEKMQ (reference sequence). With 5 bases removed from V and 10 bases from J, the gap between germline ends came to 21 bases. This CDR3 contains 15 residues. Written as DNA, the CDR3 is TGTGCCAGCAGCAGCGCCGCCCGGGGTGGCCGAGAGCAGTTCTTC. It is translated as CASSSAARGGREQFF.

V and J are TRBV18 and TRBJ2-5; 7 nucleotides line up with TRBD2. Trimming removed 3 bases from V and 4 bases from J; junction bases left unmatched: 8. CDR3 length: 15 amino acids. Germline V lookup: CDR1 KGHSH, CDR2 LQKENI. CDR3 nucleotides: TGTGCCAGCTCACCTCTGCGGGACTACCTAGAGACCCAGTACTTC. This gives the protein CASSPLRDYLETQYF.

The genes are TRBV9 and TRBJ1-2; the match to TRBD1 covers 7 bases. J lost 6 bases, V lost 4 bases, and 9 bases had no gene match. Germline V gene data show CDR1 as SGDLS and CDR2 as YYNGEE. CDR3 length: 14 residues. The CDR3 nucleotides are TGTGCCAGCAGCCCCACGGGACAGAGCGATGGCTACACCTTC. Protein sequence: CASSPTGQSDGYTF. Full variable domain (remainder filled in from reference TRBV9 and TRBJ1-2): DSGVTQTPKHLITATGQRVTLRCSPRSGDLSVYWYQQSLDQGLQFLIQYYNGEERAKGNILERFSAQQFPDLHSELNLSSLELGDSALYFCASSPTGQSDGYTFGSGTRLTVV.

This clone was picked up one time. The chain links TRBV7-3 to TRBJ1-3; a weak D match, TRBD1 (6 bases). The germline CDR1 and CDR2 sequences are SGHTA and FQGTGA. Trimming took 5 bases from V and 0 from J, leaving 11 bases between them. The CDR3 sequence is 15 residues long. The CDR3 nucleotides read TGTGCCAGCAGCCTGACAGGCAACTCTGGAAACACCATATATTTT. Protein sequence: CASSLTGNSGNTIYF.

This rearrangement joins TRBV27 to TRBJ2-1, with D tentatively TRBD1 (6 bases). The CDR3 runs to 14 residues. Germline CDR1 reads MNHEY; CDR2 reads SMNVEV (reference sequence). V was trimmed by 5 bases and J by 4 bases, leaving 12 bases between them. The DNA of the CDR3 is TGTGCCAGCAGTATCATCGACAGGTACAATGAGCAGTTCTTC. This translates into CASSIIDRYNEQFF.

The J gene is TRBJ1-2, the V gene TRBV5-1; D possibly corresponds to TRBD1 (5 bases). The V and J ends lost 3 bases and 5 bases respectively, with 14 bases between them. The germline gives CDR1 SGHRS, CDR2 YFSETQ. This CDR3 comprises 14 residues. The CDR3 nucleotides are TGCGCCAGCAGCTCGGGGGGAGCCACATATGGCTACACCTTC. This gives the protein CASSSGGATYGYTF. The full variable domain, rest sourced from reference TRBV5-1 and TRBJ1-2, is KAGVTQTPRYLIKTRGQQVTLSCSPISGHRSVSWYQQTPGQGLQFLFEYFSETQRNKGNFPGRFSGRQFSNSRSEMNVSTLELGDSALYLCASSSGGATYGYTFGSGTRLTVV.

The V call is TRBV20-1, the J call TRBJ2-1; a possible D gene is TRBD2 (7 bases). V was cut by 3 bases and J by 2 bases, with 17 bases left in between. This CDR3 region has 16 residues. Germline V CDR1 and CDR2: DFQATT, SNEGSKA (reference sequence). The CDR3 region has the DNA TGCAGTGCTAGTCACCCCGAAGGGGGGGCCTACAATGAGCAGTTCTTC. This codes for CSASHPEGGAYNEQFF.

V usage is TRBV4-1 and J usage is TRBJ1-1; D perhaps matches TRBD1 (5 bases). This CDR3 comprises 15 residues. V was shortened by 4 bases and J by 2 bases, with 14 bases between the two germline ends. The germline V gene encodes CDR1 MGHRA and CDR2 YSYEKL. DNA of the CDR3: TGCGCCAGCAGCCGCCACATGACAGCTAACACTGAAGCTTTCTTT. It encodes CASSRHMTANTEAFF.

This rearrangement joins TRBV10-3 to TRBJ2-3; TRBD2 agrees at 10 bases. Germline V gene sequence: CDR1 ENHRY, CDR2 SYGVKD. This CDR3 has 18 residues. Trimming took 6 bases from V and 0 from J; bases not matched to a gene: 12. In DNA form, the CDR3 reads TGTGCCATCAGGGATTCTAGCGGGAGCGCCCCTAGCACAGATACGCAGTATTTT. Translated, it gives CAIRDSSGSAPSTDTQYF.

The DNA of the CDR3 is TGCGCCAGCAGGAGCGGGGCCTACAGCAGGGAGACCCAGTACTTC. This encodes CASRSGAYSRETQYF. This chain uses TRBV10-2 with TRBJ2-5; 7 bases agree with TRBD2. Losses at the gene ends were 6 bases for V and 5 bases for J; bases not matched to a gene: 12. Germline values: CDR1 WSHSY, CDR2 SAAADI. The CDR3 has 15 amino acids.

This chain connects TRBV6-6 to TRBJ2-7; D may be TRBD2 (5 bases). V was trimmed by 6 bases and J by 0 bases, leaving 15 bases between them. CDR3 length: 15 residues. Germline CDR1 and CDR2: MNHNY and SVGAGI (reference sequence). The CDR3 reads CASREDFTSSYEQYV. CDR3 coding DNA: TGTGCCAGCAGGGAGGACTTTACTAGCTCCTACGAGCAGTACGTC.

The gene calls are TRBV7-2 and TRBJ2-5; 9 nucleotides line up with TRBD2. V was clipped by 7 bases and J by 1 base; unmatched bases: 7. Germline-derived CDR1 and CDR2 are SGHTA and FQGNSA. The CDR3 is 15 residues long. The CDR3 protein is CASTWGGRAQETQYF. The CDR3 nucleotides are TGTGCCAGCACCTGGGGCGGGAGGGCCCAAGAGACCCAGTACTTC.

The V gene is TRBV7-8, the J gene TRBJ2-5, with TRBD1 matching 10 bases. CDR1 SGHVS and CDR2 FQNEAQ come from the germline V gene. The CDR3 is 15 amino acids. J lost 2 bases, V lost 5 bases, and 5 bases had no gene match. This CDR3 is CASSLRQGAQETQYF. CDR3 bases: TGTGCCAGCAGCCTGAGACAGGGGGCACAAGAGACCCAGTACTTC. Full variable domain (rest looked up from reference TRBV7-8 and TRBJ2-5): GAGVSQSPRYKVAKRGQDVALRCDPISGHVSLFWYQQALGQGPEFLTYFQNEAQLDKSGLPSDRFFAERPEGSVSTLKIQRTQQEDSAVYLCASSLRQGAQETQYFGPGTRLLVL.

On this clone itself: The junction does not match germline at one end; this may be a read error. The chain couples TRBV7-7 to TRBJ2-2, with TRBD2 identical over 7 bases. There are 16 residues in the CDR3. CDR1 and CDR2 (germline): SSHAT, FNYEAQ (reference sequence). As DNA, the CDR3 is TGTGCTAGCAGCTTATCCCCACTAGCGTACACCGGGGAGCTGTTTTTT. This translates into CASSLSPLAYTGELFF.

J is TRBJ1-2 and V is TRBV7-9, with D uncertain. This CDR3 is built from 16 residues. Germline-derived CDR1 and CDR2 are SEHNR and FQNEAQ (reference sequence). V lost 4 bases and J lost 3, with 18 bases in between. This CDR3 reads CASSSHFGLRDYGYTF. The CDR3 region has the DNA TGTGCCAGCAGCTCCCATTTCGGGTTGAGGGACTATGGCTACACCTTC.

The chain carries TRBV9 and TRBJ2-1, with D tentatively TRBD2 (5 bases). Germline assignment: CDR1 SGDLS and CDR2 YYNGEE. There are 16 residues in the CDR3. The V end was cut by 0 bases, the J end by 0 bases, with 10 bases between. In nucleotides, the CDR3 is TGTGCCAGCAGCGTAGCTGCCAGCGGCTCCTACAATGAGCAGTTCTTC. It codes for CASSVAASGSYNEQFF.

The chain is built from TRBV7-5 and TRBJ1-2; TRBD1 was called by the table and not checked on the DNA. TRBV7-5 corresponds to a pseudogene. CDR3 length: 16 residues. The CDR3 DNA is TGTGCCAGAAGCTTAGCGCTCCCTCAGTCTAACTATGGCTACACCTTC. Residues: CARSLALPQSNYGYTF.

The V gene is TRBV18, the J gene TRBJ1-3; D perhaps matches TRBD1 (5 bases). V was clipped by 6 bases and J by 3 bases, with 9 bases between them. This CDR3 comprises 13 residues. The germline gives CDR1 KGHSH, CDR2 LQKENI. The DNA for the CDR3 is TGTGCCAGCTCCGCCAGGGATGGAAACACCATATATTTT. Its translation: CASSARDGNTIYF.

The V and J genes are TRBV11-2 and TRBJ2-3, with 7 bases that match TRBD2. Trimming cost V 1 base and J 5 bases; bases outside gene matches: 6. The CDR3 runs to 15 residues. CDR1 is SGHAT and CDR2 is FQNNGV in the germline V gene. The CDR3 nucleotides read TGTGCCAGCAGCTTAGTCGGTAGCGGGCTAGATACGCAGTATTTT. Translation: CASSLVGSGLDTQYF.